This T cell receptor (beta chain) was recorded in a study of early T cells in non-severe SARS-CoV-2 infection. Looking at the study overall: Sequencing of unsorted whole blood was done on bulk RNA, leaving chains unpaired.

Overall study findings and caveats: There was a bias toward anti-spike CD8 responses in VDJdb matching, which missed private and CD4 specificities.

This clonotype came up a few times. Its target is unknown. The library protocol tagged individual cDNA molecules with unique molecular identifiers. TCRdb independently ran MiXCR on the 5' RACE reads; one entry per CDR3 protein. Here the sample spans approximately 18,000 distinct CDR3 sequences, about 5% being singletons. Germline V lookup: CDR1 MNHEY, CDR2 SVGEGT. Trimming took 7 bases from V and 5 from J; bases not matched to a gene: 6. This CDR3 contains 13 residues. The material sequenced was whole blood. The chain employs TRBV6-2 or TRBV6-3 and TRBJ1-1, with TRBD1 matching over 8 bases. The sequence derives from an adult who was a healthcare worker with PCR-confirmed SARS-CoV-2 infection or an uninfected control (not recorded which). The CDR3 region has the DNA TGTGCCAGCACCCGGACAGGGAAGACTGAAGCTTTCTTT. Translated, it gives CASTRTGKTEAFF.